This is a list of T cell receptor beta chains from one sample in a study of tumor and adjacent non-tumor tissue in lung cancer. Each CDR3 protein gets one entry after TCRdb re-called the multiplex PCR reads with MiXCR. The sample records some 120,000 distinct CDR3 sequences, around three fifths being singletons. Sequencing input: lung tumor tissue. The receptors shown here come from a man aged 25 to 40 with non-small cell lung cancer. CDR3s include the opening cysteine and the closing phenylalanine or tryptophan. The D gene is left open where the match is weak. Rows may omit the clone size; those that give it use once, few, many or a size class.

length	V	D	size	J	CDR3	DNA
15	TRBV20-1	-	-	TRBJ2-1	CGAGTHGSSYNEQFF	TGCGGTGCTGGGACTCACGGGAGTTCCTACAATGAGCAGTTCTTC
15	TRBV12-3/TRBV12-4	-	-	TRBJ1-2	CVSSLRGRWGYGYTF	TGTGTCAGCAGTTTACGTGGCAGGTGGGGCTATGGCTACACCTTC
14	TRBV29-1	-	-	TRBJ1-2	CSVARDGANYGYTF	TGCAGCGTTGCCCGGGACGGAGCTAACTATGGCTACACCTTC
14	TRBV20-1	-	-	TRBJ2-3	CSVRDPRGDETQYF	TGCAGTGTTAGAGATCCCAGGGGGGACGAAACGCAGTATTTT
13	TRBV20-1	-	-	TRBJ1-1	CSARGQRDAEAFF	TGCAGTGCTAGAGGACAGAGAGACGCTGAAGCCTTCTTT
16	TRBV11-2	-	-	TRBJ2-1	CASSLSLVSSYKEQFF	TGTGCCAGCAGCTTATCCTTAGTGAGCTCCTACAAAGAGCAGTTCTTC
11	TRBV25-1	-	many	TRBJ2-5	CASTPGDDQYF	TGTGCCAGCACCCCAGGGGATGACCAGTACTTC
13	TRBV20-1	TRBD2	-	TRBJ2-1	CSKGLAGNNEQFF	TGCAGTAAGGGACTAGCGGGTAATAATGAGCAGTTCTTC
15	TRBV11-1	TRBD1	-	TRBJ1-1	CASSLAQGAYTEAFF	TGTGCCAGCAGCTTAGCGCAGGGGGCGTACACTGAAGCTTTCTTT
13	TRBV29-1	-	many	TRBJ1-3	CSVEEYSGNTIYF	TGCAGCGTTGAAGAGTACTCTGGAAACACCATATATTTT
13	TRBV5-4	-	many	TRBJ1-6	CASSPTVNSPLHF	TGTGCCAGCAGCCCGACAGTTAATTCACCCCTCCACTTT
18	TRBV6-6	-	-	TRBJ1-5	CVSTGEGTSFSSNQPQHF	TGTGTCAGTACGGGGGAAGGAACCTCCTTTAGCAGCAATCAGCCCCAGCATTTT
17	TRBV11-3	-	-	TRBJ2-1	CTSSLGLRGMVSNEQFF	TGTACCAGCAGCTTAGGTTTGCGCGGGATGGTTAGCAATGAGCAGTTCTTC
19	TRBV6-6	TRBD1	many	TRBJ1-5	CASSYPGTGGSRGNQPQHF	TGTGCCAGCAGTTATCCGGGGACAGGGGGCTCAAGGGGCAATCAGCCCCAGCATTTT
15	TRBV6-5	-	many	TRBJ1-2	CASSYGGVSNYGYTF	TGTGCCAGCAGTTATGGAGGGGTGTCAAACTATGGCTACACCTTC
16	TRBV5-6	-	few	TRBJ1-2	CASSLLRQVANYGYTF	TGTGCCAGCAGCTTGCTCCGACAAGTAGCTAACTATGGCTACACCTTC
15	TRBV5-1	-	-	TRBJ2-1	CASSLAGEVGSEQFF	TGCGCCAGCAGCTTGGCCGGGGAAGTTGGCAGTGAGCAGTTCTTC
15	TRBV20-1	TRBD1	many	TRBJ2-2	CSASVQGANTGELFF	TGCAGTGCTAGTGTGCAGGGGGCGAACACCGGGGAGCTGTTTTTT
17	TRBV6-1	TRBD2	-	TRBJ2-5	CASRDTISGGYQETQYF	TGTGCCAGCAGGGACACAATTAGCGGGGGATACCAAGAGACCCAGTACTTC
15	TRBV6-1	TRBD1	-	TRBJ1-1	CASSGGQGINTEAFF	TGTGCTAGCAGTGGCGGACAGGGCATAAACACTGAAGCTTTCTTT
13	TRBV12-3/TRBV12-4	-	-	TRBJ2-5	CGSSARNEETQYF	TGTGGCAGCAGTGCCCGGAACGAGGAGACCCAGTACTTC
14	TRBV11-1	-	-	TRBJ2-1	CASSLVLTDNEQFF	TGTGCCAGCAGCTTAGTTTTGACAGACAATGAGCAGTTTTTC
12	TRBV6-2/TRBV6-3	-	many	TRBJ1-5	CASSYPGQPQHF	TGTGCCAGCAGTTACCCGGGCCAGCCCCAGCATTTT
16	TRBV10-2	TRBD2	-	TRBJ2-7	CASSEVVAGDVYEQYF	TGCGCCAGTAGTGAGGTAGTAGCGGGGGACGTCTACGAGCAGTACTTC
14	TRBV20-1	-	-	TRBJ2-1	CSARNLGGYNEQFF	TGCAGTGCTAGAAATCTGGGGGGTTACAATGAGCAGTTCTTC
16	TRBV11-2	-	-	TRBJ2-3	CASTLTTGAGLDTQYF	TGTGCCAGCACCTTAACGACGGGAGCCGGGTTGGATACACAGTATTTT
14	TRBV11-2	-	medium-sized	TRBJ1-1	CASSLEWEHTEAFF	TGTGCCAGCAGCTTAGAGTGGGAGCACACTGAAGCTTTCTTT
15	TRBV20-1	-	-	TRBJ2-5	CSARDLRGPPWAQYF	TGCAGTGCTAGAGATCTGCGGGGGCCCCCCTGGGCCCAGTACTTC
14	TRBV6-1	TRBD2	-	TRBJ2-7	CASCGLAGGYEQYF	TGTGCCAGCTGTGGACTAGCGGGAGGTTACGAGCAGTACTTC
11	TRBV20-1	TRBD1	many	TRBJ1-2	CLPGQNYGYTF	TGTTTGCCGGGACAGAACTATGGCTACACCTTC